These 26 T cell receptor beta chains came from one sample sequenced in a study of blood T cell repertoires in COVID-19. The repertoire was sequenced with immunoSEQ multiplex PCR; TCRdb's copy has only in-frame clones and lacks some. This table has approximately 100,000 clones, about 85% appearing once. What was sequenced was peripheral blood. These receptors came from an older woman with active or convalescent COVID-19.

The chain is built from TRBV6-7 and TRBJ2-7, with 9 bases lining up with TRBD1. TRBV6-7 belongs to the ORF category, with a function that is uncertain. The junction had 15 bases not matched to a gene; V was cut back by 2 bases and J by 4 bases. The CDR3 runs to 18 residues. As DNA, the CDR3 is TGTGCCAGCAGTTACGCGGACAGGGGTGCGGGAGTAGGGTACGAGCAGTACTTC. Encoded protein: CASSYADRGAGVGYEQYF.

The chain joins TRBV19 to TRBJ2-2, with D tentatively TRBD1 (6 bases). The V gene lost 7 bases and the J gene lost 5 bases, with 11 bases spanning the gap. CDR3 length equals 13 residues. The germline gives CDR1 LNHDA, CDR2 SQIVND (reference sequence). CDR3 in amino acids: CASTPGATGELFF. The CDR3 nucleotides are TGTGCCAGTACCCCAGGGGCGACCGGGGAGCTGTTTTTT.

The CDR3 coding sequence is TGTGCCTTTGACTCCTTAGAAAGGGAAAAACTGTTTTTT. Translation gives CAFDSLEREKLFF. The rearrangement uses TRBV2 and TRBJ1-4; D unclear. CDR3 length equals 13 residues. Per germline, CDR1 SNHLY and CDR2 FYNNEI. Trimming cost V 11 bases and J 8 bases, with 18 bases left between them.

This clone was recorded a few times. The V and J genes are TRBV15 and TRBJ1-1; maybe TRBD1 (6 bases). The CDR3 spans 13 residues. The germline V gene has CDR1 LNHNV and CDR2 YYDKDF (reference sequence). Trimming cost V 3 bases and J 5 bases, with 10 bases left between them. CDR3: CATSRSDRTEAFF. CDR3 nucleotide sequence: TGTGCCACCAGCAGGAGTGACAGGACTGAAGCTTTCTTT.

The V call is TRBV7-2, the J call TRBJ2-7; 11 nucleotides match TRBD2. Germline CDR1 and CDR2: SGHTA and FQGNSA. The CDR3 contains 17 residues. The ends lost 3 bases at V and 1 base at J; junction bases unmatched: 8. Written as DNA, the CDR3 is TGTGCCAGCAGCTTGACTTCCGGGACTAGCGGTTCCTACGAGCAGTACTTC. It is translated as CASSLTSGTSGSYEQYF.

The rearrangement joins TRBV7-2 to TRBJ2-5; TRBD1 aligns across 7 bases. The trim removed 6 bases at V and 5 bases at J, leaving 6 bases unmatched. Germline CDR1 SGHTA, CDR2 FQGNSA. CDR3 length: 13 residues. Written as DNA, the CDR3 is TGTGCCAGCAGGCGCGACAGGGCCGAGACCCAGTACTTC. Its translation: CASRRDRAETQYF.

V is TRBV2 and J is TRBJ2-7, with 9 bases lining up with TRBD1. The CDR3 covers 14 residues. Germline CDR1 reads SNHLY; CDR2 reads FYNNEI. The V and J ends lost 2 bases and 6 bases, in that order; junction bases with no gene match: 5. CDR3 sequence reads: CASSESQGASEQYF. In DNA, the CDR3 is TGTGCCAGCAGTGAATCACAGGGGGCGAGCGAGCAGTACTTC.

CDR3 in amino acids: CASSLATGGTEAFF. DNA of the CDR3: TGTGCCAGCAGCTTGGCAACAGGGGGCACTGAAGCTTTCTTT. The chain employs TRBV5-4 and TRBJ1-1, with 8 bases aligning to TRBD1. The CDR3 has 14 residues. Looked up from germline, CDR1 is SGHNT and CDR2 is YYREEE (reference sequence). With 0 bases clipped from V and 4 bases from J, the junction kept 2 bases outside the gene matches.

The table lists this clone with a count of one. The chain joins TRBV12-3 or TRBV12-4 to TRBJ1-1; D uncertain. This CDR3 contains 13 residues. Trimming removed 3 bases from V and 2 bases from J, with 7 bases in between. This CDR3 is CASSFITNTEAFF. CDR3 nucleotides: TGTGCCAGCAGTTTCATAACTAACACTGAAGCTTTCTTT.

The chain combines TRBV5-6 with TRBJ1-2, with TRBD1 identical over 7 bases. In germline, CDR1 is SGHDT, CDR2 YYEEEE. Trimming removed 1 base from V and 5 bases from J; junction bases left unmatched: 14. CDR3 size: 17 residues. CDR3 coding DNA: TGTGCCAGCAGCTTGCGGACTATGGGGACAGTCCTGTATGGCTACACCTTC. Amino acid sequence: CASSLRTMGTVLYGYTF. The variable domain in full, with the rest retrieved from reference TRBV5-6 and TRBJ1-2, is DAGVTQSPTHLIKTRGQQVTLRCSPKSGHDTVSWYQQALGQGPQFIFQYYEEEERQRGNFPDRFSGHQFPNYSSELNVNALLLGDSALYLCASSLRTMGTVLYGYTFGSGTRLTVV.

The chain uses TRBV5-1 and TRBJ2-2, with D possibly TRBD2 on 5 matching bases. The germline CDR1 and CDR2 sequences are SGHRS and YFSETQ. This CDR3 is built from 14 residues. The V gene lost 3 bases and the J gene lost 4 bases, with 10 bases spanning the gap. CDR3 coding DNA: TGCGCCAGCAGCTATGTAGCGACCACCGGGGAGCTGTTTTTT. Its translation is CASSYVATTGELFF. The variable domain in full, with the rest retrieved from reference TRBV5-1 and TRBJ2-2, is KAGVTQTPRYLIKTRGQQVTLSCSPISGHRSVSWYQQTPGQGLQFLFEYFSETQRNKGNFPGRFSGRQFSNSRSEMNVSTLELGDSALYLCASSYVATTGELFFGEGSRLTVL.

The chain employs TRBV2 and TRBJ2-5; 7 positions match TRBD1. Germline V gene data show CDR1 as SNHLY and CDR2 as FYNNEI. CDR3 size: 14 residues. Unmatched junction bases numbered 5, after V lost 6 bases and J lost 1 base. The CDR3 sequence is CASRVTGFQETQYF. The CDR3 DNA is TGTGCCAGCAGAGTGACAGGGTTCCAAGAGACCCAGTACTTC.

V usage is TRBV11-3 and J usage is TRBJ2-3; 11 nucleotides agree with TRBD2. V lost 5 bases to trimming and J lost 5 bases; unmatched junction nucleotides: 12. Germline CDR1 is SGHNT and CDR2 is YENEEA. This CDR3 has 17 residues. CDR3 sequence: CASSETSGSAVGDTQYF. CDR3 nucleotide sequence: TGTGCCAGCAGCGAAACTAGCGGGAGTGCGGTTGGAGATACGCAGTATTTT.

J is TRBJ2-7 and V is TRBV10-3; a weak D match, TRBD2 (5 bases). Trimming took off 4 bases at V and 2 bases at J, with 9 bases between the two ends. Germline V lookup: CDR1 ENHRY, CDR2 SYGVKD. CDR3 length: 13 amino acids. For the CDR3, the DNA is TGTGCCATCAGTGGGGAGACCCCCTACGAGCAGTACTTC. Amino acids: CAISGETPYEQYF.

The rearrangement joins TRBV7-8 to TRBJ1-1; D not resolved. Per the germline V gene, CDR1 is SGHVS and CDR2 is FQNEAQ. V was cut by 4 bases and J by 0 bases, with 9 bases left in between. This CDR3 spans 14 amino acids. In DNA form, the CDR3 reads TGTGCCAGCAGCTCGAGTACAGTGAACACTGAAGCTTTCTTT. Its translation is CASSSSTVNTEAFF.

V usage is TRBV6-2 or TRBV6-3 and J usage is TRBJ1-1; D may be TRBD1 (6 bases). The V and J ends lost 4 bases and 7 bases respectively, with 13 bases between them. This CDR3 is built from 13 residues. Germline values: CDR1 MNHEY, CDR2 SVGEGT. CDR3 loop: CASSSGQSGEAFF. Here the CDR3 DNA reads TGTGCCAGCAGTTCCGGACAGAGTGGTGAAGCTTTCTTT.

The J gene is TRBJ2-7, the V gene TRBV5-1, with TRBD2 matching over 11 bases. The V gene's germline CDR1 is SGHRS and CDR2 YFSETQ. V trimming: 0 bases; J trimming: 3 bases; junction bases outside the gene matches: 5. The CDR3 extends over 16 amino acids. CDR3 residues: CASSLAGTSGNYEQYF. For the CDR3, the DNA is TGCGCCAGCAGCTTGGCTGGGACTAGCGGAAACTACGAGCAGTACTTC.

The DNA of the CDR3 is TGTGCCAGCAGCTGGACTAGCGGGTTCCAAGAGACCCAGTACTTC. This gives the protein CASSWTSGFQETQYF. The chain is built from TRBV7-6 and TRBJ2-5; 11 bases match TRBD2. Trimming cost V 4 bases and J 1 base; bases outside gene matches: 2. The germline V gene encodes CDR1 SGHVS and CDR2 FNYEAQ. The CDR3 is 15 residues long.

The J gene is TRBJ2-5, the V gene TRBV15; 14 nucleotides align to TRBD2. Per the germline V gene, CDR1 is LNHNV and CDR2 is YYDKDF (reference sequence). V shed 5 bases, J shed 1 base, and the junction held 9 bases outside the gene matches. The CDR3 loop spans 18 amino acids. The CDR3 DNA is TGTGCCACCAGCTCCCGGACTAGCGGGGGGATGGTCCAAGAGACCCAGTACTTC. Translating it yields CATSSRTSGGMVQETQYF. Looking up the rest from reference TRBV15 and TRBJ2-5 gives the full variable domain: DAMVIQNPRYQVTQFGKPVTLSCSQTLNHNVMYWYQQKSSQAPKLLFHYYDKDFNNEADTPDNFQSRRPNTSFCFLDIRSPGLGDTAMYLCATSSRTSGGMVQETQYFGPGTRLLVL.

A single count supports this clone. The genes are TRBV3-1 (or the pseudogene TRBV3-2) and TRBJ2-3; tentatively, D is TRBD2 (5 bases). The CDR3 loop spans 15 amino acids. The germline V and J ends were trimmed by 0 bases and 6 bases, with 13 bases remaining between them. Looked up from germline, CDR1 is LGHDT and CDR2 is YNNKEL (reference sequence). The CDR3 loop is CASSQDGGLSDTQYF. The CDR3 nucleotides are TGTGCCAGCAGCCAAGATGGCGGACTCTCCGATACGCAGTATTTT.

CDR3 sequence reads: CASRLESRNTGELFF. The CDR3, as DNA: TGTGCAAGTCGCTTAGAGTCCAGAAACACCGGGGAGCTGTTTTTT. The chain is built from TRBV12-2 and TRBJ2-2; the table gives TRBD1 as D, unverified against the DNA. TRBV12-2 is a listed pseudogene. CDR3 length: 15 residues.

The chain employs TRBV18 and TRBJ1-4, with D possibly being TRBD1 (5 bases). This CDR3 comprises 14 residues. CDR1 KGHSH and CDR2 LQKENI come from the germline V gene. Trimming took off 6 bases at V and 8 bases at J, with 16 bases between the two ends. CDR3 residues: CASSRVQDGEKLFF. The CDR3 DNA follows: TGTGCCAGCTCCCGGGTACAGGATGGGGAAAAACTGTTTTTT.

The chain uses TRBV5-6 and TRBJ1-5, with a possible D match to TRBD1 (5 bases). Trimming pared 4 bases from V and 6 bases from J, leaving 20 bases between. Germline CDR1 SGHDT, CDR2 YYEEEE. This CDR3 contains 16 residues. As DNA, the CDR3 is TGTGCCAGCAGCAAACTACACGGGGGGAATGGTCAGCCCCAGCATTTT. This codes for CASSKLHGGNGQPQHF.

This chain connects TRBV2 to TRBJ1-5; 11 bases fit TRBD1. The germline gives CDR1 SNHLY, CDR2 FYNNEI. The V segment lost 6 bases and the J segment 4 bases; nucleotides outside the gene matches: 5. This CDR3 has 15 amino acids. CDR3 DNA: TGTGCCAGCAGAGCCGGGACAGGGGGGAATCAGCCCCAGCATTTT. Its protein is CASRAGTGGNQPQHF.

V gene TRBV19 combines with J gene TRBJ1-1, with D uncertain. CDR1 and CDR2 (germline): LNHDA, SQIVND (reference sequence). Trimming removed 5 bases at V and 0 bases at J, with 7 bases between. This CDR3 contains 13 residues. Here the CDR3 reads CASSLGVNTEAFF. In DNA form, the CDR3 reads TGTGCCAGTAGTTTGGGAGTGAACACTGAAGCTTTCTTT.

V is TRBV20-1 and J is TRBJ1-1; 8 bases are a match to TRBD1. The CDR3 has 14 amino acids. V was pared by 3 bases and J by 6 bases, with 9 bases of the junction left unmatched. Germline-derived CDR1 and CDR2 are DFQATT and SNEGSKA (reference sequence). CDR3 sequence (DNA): TGCAGTGCTAGTGAGGGCAGGGGGCGATCTGAAGCTTTCTTT. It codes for CSASEGRGRSEAFF.